This TCR beta chain was found in a study of T cell clonality in common variable immunodeficiency. All CVID subjects were on immunoglobulin replacement for at least one year. This clone was observed a few times. Its antigen is still unknown. The read terminates 3 residues ahead of where the CDR3 ends, so the germline J gene completes it. Using immunoSEQ multiplex PCR, the repertoire was profiled, and TCRdb retains in-frame clones only, with some absent. The sample presents around 17,000 clones, none singletons. V was clipped by 9 bases and J by 4 bases; unmatched bases: 6. Germline lookup yields CDR1 SNHLY and CDR2 FYNNEI. The CDR3 runs 13 residues. Study-wide results and limits: Reportedly, TCR beta sequences from common variable immunodeficiency showed fewer deletions and N-nucleotide insertions.

The rearrangement uses TRBV2 and TRBJ2-1; 7 positions agree with TRBD2. The TCR was taken from a human donor with common variable immunodeficiency. The sequenced sample consisted of peripheral blood mononuclear cells. The CDR3 reads CASAGEGYNEQFF. CDR3 bases read: TGTGCCAGTGCGGGGGAAGGATACAATGAG.